This T cell receptor (beta chain) was recorded in a study of neurological immune-mediated disorders. This clonotype was seen at least ten times. In TCRdb, the 5' RACE reads were re-called with MiXCR into one record per CDR3 protein. The repertoire holds approximately 38,000 distinct CDR3 sequences, with around a tenth as singletons. The V end lost 3 bases, the J end lost 2 bases, and 8 bases lay between the germline ends. The CDR3 contains 13 residues. The V gene's germline CDR1 is SQVTM and CDR2 ANQGSEA. There were approximately 900,000 CD4+ or CD8+ T cells used in the sorted libraries. Sequenced sample: CD4+ T cells from blood. The V gene is TRBV29-1, the J gene TRBJ1-5, with D perhaps matching TRBD1 (5 bases). The receptor's source is a woman aged 25-40 years with HTLV-1-associated myelopathy (HAM/TSP). The CDR3: CSVDQGGNQPQHF. CDR3 DNA sequence: TGCAGCGTTGACCAGGGTGGCAATCAGCCCCAGCATTTT.